A single sample gave rise to the 20 T cell receptor beta chains below, sequenced in a study of PD-1 blockade in classical Hodgkin lymphoma (dated by TCRdb to 2019 to 2021). The library was produced with the immunoSEQ multiplex PCR assay. TCRdb took over this immuneACCESS table, retaining in-frame rearrangements with V and J assigned. Such tables are incomplete; in checked studies, under half of the missing clones stem from an unresolved V gene, and the remainder is unexplained. The sample has 80,000 to 100,000 clones on record, roughly 92% of them singletons. 2.5% to 3.5% of the sample is held by the ten biggest clonotypes. Interpreted using the paper, the time point label stands for: cycle 1 day 1 (C1D1), immediately before nivolumab initiation. Every trial patient had relapsed following autologous stem cell transplantation, and prior brentuximab vedotin exposure was what differed among cohorts A, B and C.

The specimen comprised peripheral blood mononuclear cells (PBMCs), sampled at baseline. All receptors come from a human donor with classical Hodgkin lymphoma.

The V call is TRBV28, the J call TRBJ1-4; D possibly corresponds to TRBD1 (6 bases). Germline CDR1 reads MDHEN; CDR2 reads SYDVKM. Trimming removed 7 bases at V and 4 bases at J, with 16 bases between. The CDR3 consists of 15 residues. This chain's CDR3 is CASTLKDRINEKLFF. The CDR3 DNA reads as TGTGCCAGCACCTTAAAAGACAGGATTAATGAAAAACTGTTTTTT.

This rearrangement joins TRBV5-1 to TRBJ1-2; D gene uncertain. The germline gives CDR1 SGHRS, CDR2 YFSETQ. V was pared by 0 bases and J by 6 bases, with 9 bases between. This CDR3 has 13 residues. CDR3 DNA: TGCGCCAGCAGCTTGGAGGGTGGGCATGGCTACACCTTC. Its protein product is CASSLEGGHGYTF.

V is TRBV30 and J is TRBJ1-2, with a weak D call TRBD1 (6 bases). Germline loops: CDR1 GTSNPN, CDR2 SVGIG (reference sequence). The CDR3 is made up of 15 amino acids. The ends were cut back, 0 bases at V and 0 bases at J, with 11 bases in the middle. CDR3 bases: TGTGCCTGGAGTGTAACAGGGATTTCTAACTATGGCTACACCTTC. Amino acids: CAWSVTGISNYGYTF.

This chain links TRBV19 with TRBJ2-6; D is ambiguous. V dropped 1 base and J dropped 1 base, with 5 bases sitting between them. CDR1 and CDR2 (germline): LNHDA, SQIVND (reference sequence). This CDR3 contains 15 residues. CDR3 DNA: TGTGCCAGTAGTATAGGGGGATCTGGGGCCAACGTCCTGACTTTC. This encodes CASSIGGSGANVLTF.

The rearrangement uses TRBV7-6 and TRBJ2-5, with TRBD2 identical over 14 bases. The ends lost 1 base at V and 7 bases at J; junction bases unmatched: 2. Germline V lookup: CDR1 SGHVS, CDR2 FNYEAQ. The CDR3 is 15 amino acids. CDR3 protein: CASSLEGTSGRTQYF. In DNA, the CDR3 is TGTGCCAGCAGCTTAGAAGGGACTAGCGGGAGGACCCAGTACTTC.

The genes are TRBV2 and TRBJ1-4, with D tentatively TRBD1 (6 bases). Trimming removed 3 bases from V and 8 bases from J, with 16 bases in between. The CDR3 contains 15 residues. Per germline, CDR1 SNHLY and CDR2 FYNNEI. The chain's CDR3 is CASSDRGPKEEKLFF. The CDR3 bases are TGTGCCAGCAGTGATCGGGGGCCTAAGGAGGAAAAACTGTTTTTT.

V gene TRBV18 combines with J gene TRBJ1-2, with D possibly being TRBD1 (6 bases). Trimming pared 3 bases from V and 6 bases from J, leaving 11 bases between. This CDR3 spans 13 amino acids. Germline lookup yields CDR1 KGHSH and CDR2 LQKENI. In DNA form, the CDR3 reads TGTGCCAGCTCACCCGGACAGAGAGATGGCTACACCTTC. Its protein is CASSPGQRDGYTF. The variable domain in full, with the rest retrieved from reference TRBV18 and TRBJ1-2, is NAGVMQNPRHLVRRRGQEARLRCSPMKGHSHVYWYRQLPEEGLKFMVYLQKENIIDESGMPKERFSAEFPKEGPSILRIQQVVRGDSAAYFCASSPGQRDGYTFGSGTRLTVV.

The V gene is TRBV6-5, the J gene TRBJ1-1; D gene uncertain. Trimming shortened V by 6 bases and J by 8 bases, and 13 bases separated the two germline ends. Per the germline V gene, CDR1 is MNHEY and CDR2 is SVGAGI. This CDR3 region has 12 residues. CDR3 loop: CASSGLRTEAFF. CDR3 DNA: TGTGCCAGCAGCGGTCTACGGACCGAAGCTTTCTTT.

The chain combines TRBV5-1 with TRBJ2-5; D perhaps matches TRBD1 (6 bases). Deletions cut 1 base from V and 4 bases from J, with 11 bases between. The CDR3 is made up of 14 amino acids. The germline CDR1 and CDR2 sequences are SGHRS and YFSETQ. CDR3 nucleotides: TGCGCCAGCAGCTTGTCCCCAGGGGCAGAGACCCAGTACTTC. Its translation: CASSLSPGAETQYF.

The DNA for the CDR3 is TGTGCCAGCAGCTCTCGACAGGTGGGGACGGCAAATCAGCCCCAGCATTTT. It specifies CASSSRQVGTANQPQHF. The rearrangement links TRBV5-6 to TRBJ1-5; possibly TRBD1 for D (6 bases). Germline CDR1 and CDR2: SGHDT and YYEEEE. Trimming pared 3 bases from V and 4 bases from J, leaving 20 bases between. The CDR3 sequence is 17 residues long. Full variable domain (outside the CDR3, taken from reference TRBV5-6 and TRBJ1-5): DAGVTQSPTHLIKTRGQQVTLRCSPKSGHDTVSWYQQALGQGPQFIFQYYEEEERQRGNFPDRFSGHQFPNYSSELNVNALLLGDSALYLCASSSRQVGTANQPQHFGDGTRLSIL.

The chain recombines TRBV15 with TRBJ1-2; perhaps TRBD1 as D (6 bases). The CDR3 sequence is 13 residues long. Germline V gene sequence: CDR1 LNHNV, CDR2 YYDKDF (reference sequence). Trimming took 0 bases from V and 8 from J, leaving 10 bases between them. CDR3 bases: TGTGCCACCAGCAGAGATGTCAGGGGAGGCTACACCTTC. It translates to CATSRDVRGGYTF.

For the CDR3, the DNA is TGTGCCAGCAGTTACTCCGGGGGGGCGGGTGGCTACACCTTC. Residues: CASSYSGGAGGYTF. The V call is TRBV6-6, the J call TRBJ1-2, with D possibly being TRBD1 (6 bases). V lost 0 bases, J lost 7 bases, and 12 bases lay in between. The CDR3 length is 14 residues. CDR1 and CDR2 (germline): MNHNY, SVGAGI (reference sequence).

The chain uses TRBV28 and TRBJ2-3; D remains ambiguous. V was shortened by 3 bases and J by 10 bases, with 11 bases between the two germline ends. The CDR3 has 12 residues. CDR1 is MDHEN and CDR2 is SYDVKM in the germline V gene. Here the CDR3 DNA reads TGTGCCAGCAGTTTTTCCGAAGTTCCGCAGTATTTT. Its translation: CASSFSEVPQYF.

This chain joins TRBV5-4 and TRBJ1-2; TRBD1 is a possible D gene (5 bases). The CDR3 has 13 amino acids. CDR1 and CDR2 from the germline V gene are SGHNT and YYREEE (reference sequence). Trimming took off 1 base at V and 8 bases at J, with 12 bases between the two ends. The CDR3: CASSLTGVEGYTF. The CDR3 nucleotides are TGTGCCAGCAGCTTGACGGGGGTGGAGGGCTACACCTTC.

This rearrangement joins TRBV28 to TRBJ2-7; the D is unclear. Germline-derived CDR1 and CDR2 are MDHEN and SYDVKM. V gave up 5 bases and J gave up 2 bases, with 13 bases separating them. This CDR3 contains 14 residues. CDR3 nucleotide sequence: TGTGCCAGCAGTCCCGGCGGTCTAGCCTACGAGCAGTACTTC. Its translation: CASSPGGLAYEQYF.

The chain recombines TRBV7-3 with TRBJ2-7; D gene ambiguous. The CDR3 has 14 amino acids. Germline V gene sequence: CDR1 SGHTA, CDR2 FQGTGA. V was pared by 2 bases and J by 2 bases, with 10 bases between. The chain's CDR3 is CASSLLPSPYEQYF. As DNA, the CDR3 is TGTGCCAGCAGCTTATTGCCTAGTCCCTACGAGCAGTACTTC.

The chain uses TRBV7-8 and TRBJ2-7, with TRBD1 matching over 11 bases. The CDR3 has 15 residues. Trimming cost V 6 bases and J 0 bases; bases outside gene matches: 4. CDR1 and CDR2 (germline): SGHVS, FQNEAQ. The CDR3 coding sequence is TGTGCCAGCAGTTCCGGGACAGGGGGCTCCTACGAGCAGTACTTC. This encodes CASSSGTGGSYEQYF.

This chain connects TRBV27 to TRBJ1-5; D uncertain. This CDR3 has 15 amino acids. The V gene lost 1 base and the J gene lost 0 bases, with 7 bases spanning the gap. Germline CDR1 MNHEY, CDR2 SMNVEV (reference sequence). The CDR3 reads CASSLFGRSNQPQHF. The CDR3 region has the DNA TGTGCCAGCAGTTTATTTGGTCGTAGCAATCAGCCCCAGCATTTT.

The chain links TRBV10-3 to TRBJ2-7; tentative D call: TRBD2 (6 bases). Germline V lookup: CDR1 ENHRY, CDR2 SYGVKD. CDR3 length equals 15 residues. Trimming pared 8 bases from V and 0 bases from J, leaving 17 bases between. DNA of the CDR3: TGTGCCATCCGCCAAGGTGGGGACTCCTCCTACGAGCAGTACTTC. Translation gives CAIRQGGDSSYEQYF.

The chain combines TRBV6-5 with TRBJ1-5; D uncertain. The CDR3 is made up of 15 amino acids. V lost 5 bases and J lost 1, with 12 bases in between. Germline CDR1 reads MNHEY; CDR2 reads SVGAGI. DNA for the CDR3: TGTGCCAGCAGTCTGGGCTTTATGAGCAATCAGCCCCAGCATTTT. It encodes CASSLGFMSNQPQHF.